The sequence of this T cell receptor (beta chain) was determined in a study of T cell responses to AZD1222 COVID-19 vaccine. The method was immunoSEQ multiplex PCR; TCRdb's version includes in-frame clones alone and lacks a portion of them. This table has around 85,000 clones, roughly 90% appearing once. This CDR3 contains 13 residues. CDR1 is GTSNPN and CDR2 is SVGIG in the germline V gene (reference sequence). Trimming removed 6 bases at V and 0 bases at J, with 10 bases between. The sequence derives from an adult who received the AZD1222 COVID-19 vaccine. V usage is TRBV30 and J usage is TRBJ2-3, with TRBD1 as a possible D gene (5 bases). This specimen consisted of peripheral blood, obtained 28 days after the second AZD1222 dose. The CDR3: CACRRGSTDTQYF. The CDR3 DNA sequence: TGTGCCTGCCGAAGGGGAAGCACAGATACGCAGTATTTT.